This entry features one TCR beta chain sequence. The data were obtained in a study of T cell responses to AZD1222 COVID-19 vaccine. Sequenced by immunoSEQ multiplex PCR; TCRdb stores in-frame clones only, minus some. The sample consists of some 96,000 clones, roughly 91% of them appearing once. Germline-derived CDR1 and CDR2 are LNHDA and SQIVND (reference sequence). CDR3 length equals 13 residues. With 4 bases removed from V and 1 base from J, the gap between germline ends came to 7 bases. Sample: peripheral blood, taken on day 0 of AZD1222 vaccination. This clonotype originated in an adult in good health. The chain is built from TRBV19 and TRBJ2-5; D might be TRBD2 (6 bases). The CDR3 coding sequence is TGTGCCAGTAGTAGGAGGGGCCAAGAGACCCAGTACTTC. This sequence encodes CASSRRGQETQYF.